This T cell receptor beta chain was profiled in a study of regulatory and conventional T cells in RAG deficiency. Sequenced by immunoSEQ multiplex PCR; TCRdb stores in-frame clones only, minus some. Counted here are 8,500 or so clones, 75% to 85% occurring once; the ten biggest clones make up 34%. V was clipped by 3 bases and J by 3 bases; unmatched bases: 13. This CDR3 is 17 amino acids long. Germline V gene data show CDR1 as LNHDA and CDR2 as SQIVND (reference sequence). The data were also submitted as part of a second study, on regulatory T cells. That paper states: Primers: 52 TRBV forward and 13 TRBJ reverse.

Sequencing used CD8+ T cells sorted from blood. The chain carries TRBV19 and TRBJ2-7, with 8 bases identical to TRBD1. This receptor was identified in a human donor in good health. The CDR3 loop reads CASSIRSGTGRFYEQYF. The CDR3, as DNA: TGTGCCAGTAGTATTAGGTCCGGGACAGGTCGGTTCTACGAGCAGTACTTC.